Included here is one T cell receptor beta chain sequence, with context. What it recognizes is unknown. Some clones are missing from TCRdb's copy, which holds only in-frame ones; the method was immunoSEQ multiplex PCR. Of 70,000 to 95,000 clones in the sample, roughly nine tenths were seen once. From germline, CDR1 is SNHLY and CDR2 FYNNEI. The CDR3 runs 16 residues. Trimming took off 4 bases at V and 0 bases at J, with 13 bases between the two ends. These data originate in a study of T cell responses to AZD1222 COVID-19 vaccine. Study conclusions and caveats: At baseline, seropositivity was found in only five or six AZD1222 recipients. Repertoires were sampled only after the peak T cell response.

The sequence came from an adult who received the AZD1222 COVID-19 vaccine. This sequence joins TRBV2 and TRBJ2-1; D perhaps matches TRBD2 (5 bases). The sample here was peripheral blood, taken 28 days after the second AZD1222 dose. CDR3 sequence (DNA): TGTGCCAGCAGTGCCAGGAGCGGTAGCTCCTACAATGAGCAGTTCTTC. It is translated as CASSARSGSSYNEQFF.